These T cell receptor beta chains were read from a single sample in a study of CD8 T cells in Susac syndrome. TCRdb re-called the immunoSEQ multiplex PCR reads with MiXCR, one entry per CDR3 protein. The profile shows nearly 200,000 distinct CDR3 sequences, 90% to 95% of them singletons. Material: CD4+ T cells from PBMCs. Receptors were obtained from a human donor with multiple sclerosis. Both conserved end residues are part of each CDR3. The order of the fields is clone size, V gene, J gene, D gene, CDR3 protein, CDR3 DNA. D genes are given only for firm matches. Size values are once, few and many counts, or a class for expanded clones, and some rows have none.

size: NA
V: TRBV7-8
J: TRBJ2-2
D: NA
CDR3: CASSFLKTGELFF
DNA: TGTGCCAGCAGCTTTCTAAAAACCGGGGAGCTGTTTTTT

size: NA
V: TRBV25-1
J: TRBJ1-2
D: TRBD1
CDR3: CASNNLGGDYGYTF
DNA: TGTGCCAGCAACAATTTAGGGGGCGACTATGGCTACACCTTC

size: NA
V: TRBV3-1
J: TRBJ2-1
D: NA
CDR3: CASSQVAGPSNEQFF
DNA: TGTGCCAGCAGCCAAGTGGCGGGACCGAGCAATGAGCAGTTCTTC

size: NA
V: TRBV27
J: TRBJ2-6
D: NA
CDR3: CASSPQGIGANVLTF
DNA: TGTGCCAGCAGTCCTCAGGGTATCGGGGCCAACGTCCTGACTTTC

size: NA
V: TRBV29-1
J: TRBJ1-4
D: NA
CDR3: CSVGTSPEREKLFF
DNA: TGCAGCGTCGGTACCTCCCCCGAGCGTGAAAAACTGTTTTTT

size: NA
V: TRBV5-4
J: TRBJ2-5
D: TRBD1
CDR3: CASSDRTGEETQYF
DNA: TGTGCCAGCAGCGACAGGACAGGGGAAGAGACCCAGTACTTC

size: NA
V: TRBV9
J: TRBJ1-2
D: TRBD1
CDR3: CASSVEHRTGAYGYTF
DNA: TGTGCCAGCAGCGTAGAACACCGGACAGGGGCCTATGGCTACACCTTC

size: NA
V: TRBV20-1
J: TRBJ2-7
D: TRBD2
CDR3: CSARDSTSGSYEQYF
DNA: TGCAGTGCTAGAGATTCAACTAGCGGTAGCTACGAGCAGTACTTC

size: once
V: TRBV18
J: TRBJ2-5
D: NA
CDR3: CASSPGGTAYQETQYF
DNA: TGTGCCAGCTCACCGGGAGGGACAGCGTACCAAGAGACCCAGTACTTC

size: NA
V: TRBV7-9
J: TRBJ2-3
D: TRBD2
CDR3: CASSLERDGSLTQYF
DNA: TGTGCCAGCAGCTTAGAGCGGGACGGTTCGCTTACGCAGTATTTT

size: NA
V: TRBV20-1
J: TRBJ2-1
D: TRBD2
CDR3: CSAPGTSGGNEQFF
DNA: TGCAGTGCTCCCGGGACTAGCGGGGGAAATGAGCAGTTCTTC

size: NA
V: TRBV7-9
J: TRBJ2-7
D: TRBD1
CDR3: CASSLRTGKSYEQYF
DNA: TGTGCCAGCAGCCTCCGGACAGGGAAATCCTACGAGCAGTACTTC

size: NA
V: TRBV12-3/TRBV12-4
J: TRBJ1-2
D: NA
CDR3: CASSLRQSYGYTF
DNA: TGTGCCAGCAGTTTGAGGCAGTCCTATGGCTACACCTTC

size: NA
V: TRBV12-3/TRBV12-4
J: TRBJ1-2
D: TRBD1
CDR3: CASSPDRDGGYTF
DNA: TGTGCCAGCAGCCCGGACAGGGACGGTGGCTACACCTTC

size: NA
V: TRBV6-6
J: TRBJ2-1
D: NA
CDR3: CASRTPDNEQFF
DNA: TGTGCCAGCAGGACACCAGACAATGAGCAGTTCTTC

size: NA
V: TRBV29-1
J: TRBJ2-5
D: NA
CDR3: CSVQSSSGETQYF
DNA: TGCAGCGTTCAGTCTAGTTCAGGAGAGACCCAGTACTTC

size: NA
V: TRBV6-5
J: TRBJ1-1
D: NA
CDR3: CASRGTGYSTEAFF
DNA: TGTGCCAGCAGAGGCACAGGGTATTCCACTGAAGCTTTCTTT

size: NA
V: TRBV27
J: TRBJ2-7
D: NA
CDR3: CASPFCRGPSEQYF
DNA: TGTGCCAGCCCTTTCTGCCGCGGACCGAGCGAGCAGTACTTC

size: once
V: TRBV2
J: TRBJ1-5
D: NA
CDR3: CASSEQINQPQHF
DNA: TGTGCCAGCAGTGAACAGATCAATCAGCCCCAGCATTTT

size: NA
V: TRBV4-1
J: TRBJ2-1
D: NA
CDR3: CASSQEEDEQFF
DNA: TGCGCCAGCAGCCAAGAGGAGGATGAGCAGTTCTTC

size: NA
V: TRBV29-1
J: TRBJ2-3
D: NA
CDR3: CSVSRGTDTQYF
DNA: TGCAGCGTCTCAAGAGGCACAGATACGCAGTATTTT

size: NA
V: TRBV18
J: TRBJ2-7
D: TRBD1
CDR3: CASSPPSGQTLGEQYF
DNA: TGTGCCAGCTCACCACCTTCGGGACAGACTCTGGGCGAGCAGTACTTC

size: NA
V: TRBV29-1
J: TRBJ1-2
D: NA
CDR3: CSVGAMRGYTF
DNA: TGCAGCGTTGGGGCTATGAGGGGCTACACCTTC

size: NA
V: TRBV19
J: TRBJ2-7
D: NA
CDR3: CASSVGPPYGYEQYF
DNA: TGTGCCAGTAGTGTAGGACCGCCGTATGGGTACGAGCAGTACTTC

size: NA
V: TRBV30
J: TRBJ2-3
D: NA
CDR3: CAWSFTDTQYF
DNA: TGTGCCTGGAGTTTCACAGATACGCAGTATTTT

size: NA
V: TRBV7-2
J: TRBJ2-2
D: TRBD2
CDR3: CASSPTSGDTGELFF
DNA: TGTGCCAGCAGCCCCACTAGCGGGGACACCGGGGAGCTGTTTTTT

size: NA
V: TRBV5-1
J: TRBJ2-5
D: TRBD2
CDR3: CASSFLADQETQYF
DNA: TGCGCCAGCAGTTTCCTAGCGGACCAAGAGACCCAGTACTTC

size: NA
V: TRBV9
J: TRBJ2-1
D: NA
CDR3: CASSIQGYEQFF
DNA: TGTGCCAGCAGCATACAGGGTTACGAGCAGTTCTTC

size: NA
V: TRBV20-1
J: TRBJ2-1
D: TRBD2
CDR3: CSARAPAGDEQFF
DNA: TGCAGTGCTAGAGCCCCAGCGGGGGATGAGCAGTTCTTC

size: NA
V: TRBV5-1
J: TRBJ2-5
D: TRBD1
CDR3: CASSGDRAEAGTQYF
DNA: TGCGCCAGCAGCGGGGACAGGGCTGAGGCGGGGACCCAGTACTTC

size: NA
V: TRBV30
J: TRBJ2-7
D: TRBD1
CDR3: CAWRRDRGSYEQYF
DNA: TGTGCCTGGAGACGGGACAGGGGTTCCTACGAGCAGTACTTC

size: NA
V: TRBV29-1
J: TRBJ2-5
D: TRBD2
CDR3: CSAGTSQETQYF
DNA: TGCAGCGCCGGGACTAGCCAAGAGACCCAGTACTTC

size: NA
V: TRBV2
J: TRBJ1-6
D: TRBD1
CDR3: CASTGTGVSPLHF
DNA: TGTGCCAGTACCGGGACAGGGGTTTCACCCCTCCACTTT

size: NA
V: TRBV7-6
J: TRBJ1-5
D: NA
CDR3: CASSATGNQPQHF
DNA: TGTGCCAGCAGCGCTACAGGGAATCAGCCCCAGCATTTT

size: NA
V: TRBV20-1
J: TRBJ1-3
D: NA
CDR3: CSARPDSGVYTIYF
DNA: TGCAGTGCTCGTCCGGACTCGGGGGTATACACCATATATTTT

size: NA
V: TRBV25-1
J: TRBJ2-7
D: NA
CDR3: CATPYEQYF
DNA: TGTGCCACCCCCTACGAGCAGTACTTC

size: NA
V: TRBV20-1
J: TRBJ2-1
D: TRBD2
CDR3: CSSGSYNEQFF
DNA: TGCAGCAGCGGGAGCTACAATGAGCAGTTCTTC

size: NA
V: TRBV20-1
J: TRBJ2-7
D: NA
CDR3: CSASRFDHRYEQYF
DNA: TGCAGTGCTAGTAGGTTTGACCACAGATACGAGCAGTACTTC

size: NA
V: TRBV29-1
J: TRBJ2-7
D: NA
CDR3: CSVEDRRRSYEQYF
DNA: TGCAGCGTTGAAGATCGAAGACGGTCCTACGAGCAGTACTTC

size: NA
V: TRBV5-5
J: TRBJ1-2
D: NA
CDR3: CASSLTGGLGGYTF
DNA: TGTGCCAGCAGCTTGACCGGCGGTCTAGGTGGCTACACCTTC

size: NA
V: TRBV15
J: TRBJ2-7
D: NA
CDR3: CATSSPRWGSYEQYF
DNA: TGTGCCACCAGCAGCCCGAGGTGGGGCTCCTACGAGCAGTACTTC

size: NA
V: TRBV7-8
J: TRBJ1-1
D: NA
CDR3: CASSLDSGQGSTEAFF
DNA: TGTGCCAGCAGCTTAGATTCGGGACAAGGAAGCACTGAAGCTTTCTTT

size: NA
V: TRBV18
J: TRBJ1-1
D: TRBD1
CDR3: CASSPRTGQNTEAFF
DNA: TGTGCCAGCTCACCTAGGACAGGGCAGAACACTGAAGCTTTCTTT

size: NA
V: TRBV27
J: TRBJ2-1
D: NA
CDR3: CASSLREGNEQFF
DNA: TGTGCCAGCAGTTTACGAGAGGGGAATGAGCAGTTCTTC

size: NA
V: TRBV5-1
J: TRBJ2-1
D: NA
CDR3: CASSLVPESYNEQFF
DNA: TGCGCCAGCAGCTTGGTTCCCGAGTCCTACAATGAGCAGTTCTTC

size: NA
V: TRBV20-1
J: TRBJ1-2
D: NA
CDR3: CSASRSGGYTF
DNA: TGCAGTGCTAGTAGGTCCGGCGGCTACACCTTC

size: NA
V: TRBV24-1
J: TRBJ2-1
D: NA
CDR3: CATSDSGTVNEQFF
DNA: TGTGCCACCAGCGATAGCGGGACAGTCAATGAGCAGTTCTTC

size: once
V: TRBV7-2
J: TRBJ2-3
D: NA
CDR3: CASSLNPGYLNTQYF
DNA: TGTGCCAGCAGCCTAAACCCAGGGTACCTGAATACGCAGTATTTT

size: NA
V: TRBV7-8
J: TRBJ2-1
D: NA
CDR3: CASSLALSSPHTYNEQFF
DNA: TGTGCCAGCAGCTTAGCGCTAAGTAGCCCCCATACATACAATGAGCAGTTCTTC

size: NA
V: TRBV7-9
J: TRBJ1-2
D: NA
CDR3: CASSLRDSDEKGYTF
DNA: TGTGCCAGCAGCTTGCGGGACTCTGATGAGAAAGGCTACACCTTC

size: once
V: TRBV5-4
J: TRBJ1-2
D: NA
CDR3: CASSTDSRYGYTF
DNA: TGTGCCAGCAGCACCGACAGCCGGTATGGCTACACCTTC

size: NA
V: TRBV29-1
J: TRBJ1-2
D: NA
CDR3: CSVVSTPPGYTF
DNA: TGCAGCGTTGTATCTACTCCCCCGGGCTACACCTTC

size: NA
V: TRBV18
J: TRBJ2-7
D: NA
CDR3: CASSPQELGSYEQYF
DNA: TGTGCCAGCTCACCACAGGAGCTGGGGTCCTACGAGCAGTACTTC

size: NA
V: TRBV30
J: TRBJ2-3
D: NA
CDR3: CAWSFRFTDTQYF
DNA: TGTGCCTGGAGTTTCCGGTTCACAGATACGCAGTATTTT

size: NA
V: TRBV24-1
J: TRBJ2-3
D: NA
CDR3: CATSEWSPDTQYF
DNA: TGTGCCACCAGTGAGTGGAGCCCAGATACGCAGTATTTT

size: NA
V: TRBV5-6
J: TRBJ2-7
D: NA
CDR3: CASSPGGLRKQYF
DNA: TGTGCCAGCAGCCCGGGGGGCCTACGAAAGCAGTACTTC

size: NA
V: TRBV12-3/TRBV12-4
J: TRBJ2-7
D: TRBD1
CDR3: CASRHGTGRSYEQYF
DNA: TGTGCCAGCAGGCATGGGACAGGGAGGTCCTACGAGCAGTACTTC